This TCR beta chain stems from a study of T cell responses to AZD1222 COVID-19 vaccine (dated by TCRdb to the early 2020s). Some background on the complete study: Because spike-specific TCR depth and breadth did not differ between the two schedules, AZD1222 recipients who got a second dose at roughly 4 weeks were pooled with those who got a second dose at roughly 12 weeks. TCR sequencing covered roughly 230 trial participants: about 210 given two doses of AZD1222 and around 25 given two doses of MenACWY control vaccine. Enrollment into the trials was organized by age into subgroups of 18-55, 56-69 and 70-plus years, and those subgroups contained about 150, 27 and 61 TCR-sequenced participants, respectively. Broader findings and caveats from the paper: A significant rise in spike-specific TCR breadth and depth was observed after two AZD1222 doses relative to day 0 and relative to MenACWY recipients. In the small 56-69-year group, the increase in depth fell short of significance, most likely because of low power. Epitopes outside the regions mutated in the B.1.351 and B.1.1.7 variants were reportedly recognized by nearly half of the unique spike-specific TCRs. The vaccine-associated CD4 TCRs covered the entire spike protein, and the dominant responses fell in regions 160-218 and 743-854. Conclusions about previously exposed vaccinees are limited because only five to seven AZD1222 recipients were SARS-CoV-2 seropositive at baseline. Because no day 14 peak-response samples were available, the repertoires could be characterized only after the peak T cell response. Most participants were white British and females outnumbered males, and the authors suggested that clonal diversity may have been underestimated.

The CDR3 regions of human TCRbeta chains were analyzed by immunosequencing. From the authors' description of their analysis: TCRs in the repertoires were matched against a reference library of SARS-CoV-2-specific TCRs that had been generated with the MIRA antigen-specificity platform. Breadth was defined as the fraction of unique TCRs that were SARS-CoV-2-associated, and depth was defined as the fraction of total T cells that were SARS-CoV-2-associated. Using the MIRA data, every spike-specific TCR was mapped to the spike region that the TCR reacted to and assigned to either a CD4 or a CD8 class. Log10-transformed breadth and depth values were compared by one-way ANOVA with Sidak's multiple comparisons tests. TCRdb provides this immuneACCESS table in a form limited to in-frame rearrangements. Some clones are lacking; in checked studies, under half of them reflect an unresolved V gene, and why the rest are absent is not known. That table gives V, J and clone size, and the DNA gave D and trimming. This sample holds 170,000 or so clones; about 90% were observed only once. The ten largest clones take up roughly 2.5% of the sample.

The sample's time point label, in plain terms: baseline before first vaccination. Samples from vaccinated people were obtained from the UK trials COV001 and COV002, which included a single-blind randomized controlled phase 2/3 trial of AZD1222 (ChAdOx1 nCoV-19) in healthy adults. For TCRbeta chain sequencing, PBMC samples were collected from trial participants at day 0 and at day 28 after the second dose. As for this clone: What antigen it recognizes has not been identified. No much larger clone is present one base from it, and per-base qualities are unavailable.

The sequencing used peripheral blood, collected on day 0 of AZD1222 vaccination. The source of this sequence is an adult in good health.

The CDR3 reads CATSTQREPNTGELFF. The DNA reads as follows: TGTGCCACCAGCACTCAGCGGGAGCCGAACACCGGGGAGCTGTTTTTT. The chain joins TRBV15 to TRBJ2-2; 8 bases in the middle match TRBD2. Trimming accounts for 4 bases at V and 0 bases at J, while the number of junction bases matched to no gene is 4. The germline V gene encodes CDR1 LNHNV and CDR2 YYDKDF (reference sequence). The CDR3 runs 16 amino acids, cysteine and phenylalanine included. Left in the record is the CDR3 DNA by itself, 48 bases read in frame from the first base.